This T cell receptor beta chain was sequenced for a study of control samples from healthy donors and cancer patients. The assay was immunoSEQ multiplex PCR, and TCRdb's table has in-frame clones only and misses some. The table lists about 35,000 clones, 85% to 95% of them singletons. CDR3 size: 11 residues. V was trimmed by 7 bases and J by 0 bases, leaving 1 base between them. The germline CDR1 and CDR2 sequences are MNHEY and SVGAGI. The TCR sequence derives from a man in his forties with colorectal cancer. This chain uses TRBV6-5 with TRBJ1-3; no firm D call. The sequencing input was PBMCs. The CDR3 sequence is CASISGNTIYF. CDR3 DNA: TGTGCCAGCATCTCTGGAAACACCATATATTTT.